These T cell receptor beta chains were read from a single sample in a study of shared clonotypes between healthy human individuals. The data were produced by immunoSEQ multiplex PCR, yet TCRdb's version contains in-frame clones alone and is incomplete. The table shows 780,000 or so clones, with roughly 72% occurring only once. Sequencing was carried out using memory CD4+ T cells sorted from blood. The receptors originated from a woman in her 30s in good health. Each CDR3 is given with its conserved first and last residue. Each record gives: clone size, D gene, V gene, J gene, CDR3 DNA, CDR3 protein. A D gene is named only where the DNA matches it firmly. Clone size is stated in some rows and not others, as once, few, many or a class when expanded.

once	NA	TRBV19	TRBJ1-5	TGTGCCAGTACTCCCCTCCTTCCGGGGATCAATCAGCCCCAGCATTTT	CASTPLLPGINQPQHF
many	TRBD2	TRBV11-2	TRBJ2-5	TGTGCCAGCAGCTTTGGACGGGAGGGAGAGACCCAGTACTTC	CASSFGREGETQYF
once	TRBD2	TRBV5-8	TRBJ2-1	TGTGCCAGCGGCAAACGGGGGACTAGCGGGAGGCTTGCCTACAATGAGCAGTTCTTC	CASGKRGTSGRLAYNEQFF
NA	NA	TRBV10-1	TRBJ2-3	TGCGCCAGCAGTGATTCGGGTTCAGATACGCAGTATTTT	CASSDSGSDTQYF
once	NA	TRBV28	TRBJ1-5	TGTGCCAGCAGGCGGAGGGGGAGCAATCAGCCCCAGCATTTT	CASRRRGSNQPQHF
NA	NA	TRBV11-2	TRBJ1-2	TGTGCCAGCAGCCCCAGTGGGAGGGGGGGTAACTATGGCTACACCTTC	CASSPSGRGGNYGYTF
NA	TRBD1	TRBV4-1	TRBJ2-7	TGCGCCAGCAGCCAAGATTCCGGGGACAGGGTCTACGAGCAGTACTTC	CASSQDSGDRVYEQYF
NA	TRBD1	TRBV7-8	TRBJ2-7	TGTGCCAGCAGCTACCTTCAGGGGGAGAACTACGAGCAGTACTTC	CASSYLQGENYEQYF
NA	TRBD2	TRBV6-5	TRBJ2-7	TGTGCCAGCAGCTCCTACACTAGCGGGATAGTCGAGCAGTACTTC	CASSSYTSGIVEQYF
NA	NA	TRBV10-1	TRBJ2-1	TGCGCCAGCAGTGGAGCACACCTGGGGGAAGGAGGACCAAACAATGAGCAGTTCTTC	CASSGAHLGEGGPNNEQFF
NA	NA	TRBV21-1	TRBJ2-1	TGTGCCAGCAGCAAGACTAGCGGAGCCTACAATGAGCAGTTCTTC	CASSKTSGAYNEQFF
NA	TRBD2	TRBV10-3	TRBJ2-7	TGTGCCATCAGTGATCCGGGACTAGCGGGCGGTACCTACGAGCAGTACTTC	CAISDPGLAGGTYEQYF
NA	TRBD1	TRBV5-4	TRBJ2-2	TGTGCCAGCACCCCCGGACAGGCGAACACCGGGGAGCTGTTTTTT	CASTPGQANTGELFF
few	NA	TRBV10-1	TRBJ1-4	TGCGCCAGCAGCATACCCAGGGGAAATGAAAAACTGTTTTTT	CASSIPRGNEKLFF
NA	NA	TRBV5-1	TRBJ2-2	TGCGCCAGCAGCTTTTTATCCCCGAACACCGGGGAGCTGTTTTTT	CASSFLSPNTGELFF
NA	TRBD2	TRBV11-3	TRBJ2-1	TGTGCCAGCAGGGATCTGAGGACTAGCGGGAACAATGAGCAGTTCTTC	CASRDLRTSGNNEQFF
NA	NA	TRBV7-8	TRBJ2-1	TGTGCCAGCAGCTCTATGATAGCGACCAATGAGCAGTTCTTC	CASSSMIATNEQFF
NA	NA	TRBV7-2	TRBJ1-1	TGTGCCAGCAGCTTTGGGCCAGGGGACCTGAACACTGAAGCTTTCTTT	CASSFGPGDLNTEAFF